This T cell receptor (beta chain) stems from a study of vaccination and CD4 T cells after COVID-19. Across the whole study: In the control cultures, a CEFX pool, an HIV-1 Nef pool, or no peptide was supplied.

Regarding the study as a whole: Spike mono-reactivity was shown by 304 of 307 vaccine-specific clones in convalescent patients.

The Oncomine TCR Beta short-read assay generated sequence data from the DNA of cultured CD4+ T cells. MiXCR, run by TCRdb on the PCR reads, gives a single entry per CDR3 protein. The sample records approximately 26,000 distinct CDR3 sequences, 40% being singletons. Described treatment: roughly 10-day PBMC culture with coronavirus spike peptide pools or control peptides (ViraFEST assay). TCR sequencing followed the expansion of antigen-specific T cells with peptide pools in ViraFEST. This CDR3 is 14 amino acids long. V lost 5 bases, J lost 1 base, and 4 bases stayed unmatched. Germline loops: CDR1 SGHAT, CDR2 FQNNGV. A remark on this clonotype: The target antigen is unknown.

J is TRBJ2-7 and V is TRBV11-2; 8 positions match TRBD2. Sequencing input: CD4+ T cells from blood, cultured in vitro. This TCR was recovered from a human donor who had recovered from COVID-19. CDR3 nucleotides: TGTGCCAGCAGCCTACGGGGGGGGTCCTACGAGCAGTACTTC. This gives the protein CASSLRGGSYEQYF.